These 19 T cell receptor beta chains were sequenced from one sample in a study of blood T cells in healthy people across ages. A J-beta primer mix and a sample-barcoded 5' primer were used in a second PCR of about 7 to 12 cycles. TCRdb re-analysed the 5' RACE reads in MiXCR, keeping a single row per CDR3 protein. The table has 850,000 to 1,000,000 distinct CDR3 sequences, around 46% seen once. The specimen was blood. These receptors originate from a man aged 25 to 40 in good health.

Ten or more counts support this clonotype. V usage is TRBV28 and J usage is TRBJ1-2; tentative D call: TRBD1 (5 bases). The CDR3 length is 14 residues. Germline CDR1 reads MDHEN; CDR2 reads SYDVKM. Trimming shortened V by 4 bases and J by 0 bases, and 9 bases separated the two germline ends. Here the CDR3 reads CASSSGTANYGYTF. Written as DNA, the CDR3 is TGTGCCAGCAGTTCCGGGACGGCTAACTATGGCTACACCTTC.

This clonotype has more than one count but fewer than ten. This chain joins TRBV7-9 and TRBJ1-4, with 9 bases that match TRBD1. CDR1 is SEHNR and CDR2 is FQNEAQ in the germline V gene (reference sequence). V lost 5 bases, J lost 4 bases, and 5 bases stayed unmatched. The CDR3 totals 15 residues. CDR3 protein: CASSTAGQGNEKLFF. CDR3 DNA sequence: TGTGCCAGCAGCACGGCGGGACAGGGTAATGAAAAACTGTTTTTT.

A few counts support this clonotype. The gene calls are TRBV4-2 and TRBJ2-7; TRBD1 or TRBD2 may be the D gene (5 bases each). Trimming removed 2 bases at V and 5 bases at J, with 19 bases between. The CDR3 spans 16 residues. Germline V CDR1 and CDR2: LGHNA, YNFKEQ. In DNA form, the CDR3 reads TGTGCCAGCAGCCAAAGGCAGGGAGAATTCGTAGACGAGCAGTACTTC. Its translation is CASSQRQGEFVDEQYF.

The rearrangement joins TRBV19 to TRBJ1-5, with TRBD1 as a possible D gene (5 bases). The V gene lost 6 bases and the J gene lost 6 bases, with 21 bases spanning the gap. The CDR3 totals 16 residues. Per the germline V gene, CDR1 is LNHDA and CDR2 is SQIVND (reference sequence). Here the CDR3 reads CASRMTGRAGSQPQHF. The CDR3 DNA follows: TGTGCCAGTAGGATGACCGGCAGGGCCGGTAGTCAGCCCCAGCATTTT.

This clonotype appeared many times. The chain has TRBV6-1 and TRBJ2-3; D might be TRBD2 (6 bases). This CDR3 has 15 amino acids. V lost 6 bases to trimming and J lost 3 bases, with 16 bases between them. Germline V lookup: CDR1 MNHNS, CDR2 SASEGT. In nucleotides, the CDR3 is TGTGCCAGCAGCGCACGGCGGGGAGCTACAGATACGCAGTATTTT. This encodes CASSARRGATDTQYF.

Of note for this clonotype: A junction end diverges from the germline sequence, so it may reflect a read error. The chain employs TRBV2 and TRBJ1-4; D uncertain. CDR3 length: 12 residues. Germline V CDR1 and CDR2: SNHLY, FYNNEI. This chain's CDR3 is CASSEAWEKPFF. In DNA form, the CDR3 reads TGTGCCAGTAGTGAAGCCTGGGAAAAACCGTTTTTT.

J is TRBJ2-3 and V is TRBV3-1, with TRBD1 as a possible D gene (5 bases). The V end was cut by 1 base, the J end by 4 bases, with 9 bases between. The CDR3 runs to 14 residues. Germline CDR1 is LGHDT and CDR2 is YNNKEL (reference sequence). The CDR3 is CASSQVLGADTQYF. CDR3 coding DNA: TGTGCCAGCAGCCAAGTGCTAGGGGCAGATACGCAGTATTTT.

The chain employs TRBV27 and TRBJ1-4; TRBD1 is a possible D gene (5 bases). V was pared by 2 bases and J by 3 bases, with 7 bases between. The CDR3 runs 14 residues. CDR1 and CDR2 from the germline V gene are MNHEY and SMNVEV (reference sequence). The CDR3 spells CASSLRQPNEKLFF. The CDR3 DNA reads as TGTGCCAGCAGTTTAAGACAGCCTAATGAAAAACTGTTTTTT.

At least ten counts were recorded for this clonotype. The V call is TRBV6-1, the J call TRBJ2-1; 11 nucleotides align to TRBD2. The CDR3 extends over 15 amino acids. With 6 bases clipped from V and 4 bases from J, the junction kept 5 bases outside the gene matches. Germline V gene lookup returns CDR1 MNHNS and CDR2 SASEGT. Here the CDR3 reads CASSRTSGGYNEQFF. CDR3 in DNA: TGTGCCAGCAGCCGTACTAGCGGGGGATACAATGAGCAGTTCTTC.

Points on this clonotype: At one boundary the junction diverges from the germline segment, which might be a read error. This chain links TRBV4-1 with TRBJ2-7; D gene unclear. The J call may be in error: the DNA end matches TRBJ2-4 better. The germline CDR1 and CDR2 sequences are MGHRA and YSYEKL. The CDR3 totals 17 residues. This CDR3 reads CAGSQWWASRDENIQYF. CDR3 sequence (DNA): TGCGCCGGCAGCCAATGGTGGGCCTCCCGAGATGAGAACATTCAGTACTTC.

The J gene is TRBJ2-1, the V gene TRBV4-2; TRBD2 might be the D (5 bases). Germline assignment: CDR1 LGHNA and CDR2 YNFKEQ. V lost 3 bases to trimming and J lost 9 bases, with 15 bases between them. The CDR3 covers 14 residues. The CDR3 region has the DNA TGTGCCAGCAGCCATAGGACGGGGTTGGGTGAGCAGTTCTTC. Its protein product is CASSHRTGLGEQFF.

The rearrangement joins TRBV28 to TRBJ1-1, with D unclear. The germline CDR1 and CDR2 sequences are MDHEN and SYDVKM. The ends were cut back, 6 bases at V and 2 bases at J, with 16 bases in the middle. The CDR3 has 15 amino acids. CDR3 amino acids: CASRLETLGNTEAFF. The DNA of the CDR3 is TGTGCCAGCAGGCTAGAGACTCTCGGTAACACTGAAGCTTTCTTT.

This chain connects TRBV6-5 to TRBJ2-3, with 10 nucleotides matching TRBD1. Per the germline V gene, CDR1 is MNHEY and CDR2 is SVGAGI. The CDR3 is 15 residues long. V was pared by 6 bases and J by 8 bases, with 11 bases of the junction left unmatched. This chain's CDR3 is CASRSRDRGVGTQYF. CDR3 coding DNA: TGTGCCAGCAGATCCCGGGACAGGGGAGTAGGTACGCAGTATTTT.

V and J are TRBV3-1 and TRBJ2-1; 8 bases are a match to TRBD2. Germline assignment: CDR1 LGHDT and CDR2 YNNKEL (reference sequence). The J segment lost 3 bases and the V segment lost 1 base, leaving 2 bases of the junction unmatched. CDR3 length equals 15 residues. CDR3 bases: TGTGCCAGCAGCCAAGCGGGGGGGATCTACAATGAGCAGTTCTTC. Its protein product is CASSQAGGIYNEQFF.

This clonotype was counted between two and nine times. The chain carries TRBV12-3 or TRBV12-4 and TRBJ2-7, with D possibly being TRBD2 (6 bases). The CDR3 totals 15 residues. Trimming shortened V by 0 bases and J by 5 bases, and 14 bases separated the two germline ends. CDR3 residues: CASSLALASEDEQYF. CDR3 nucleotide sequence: TGTGCCAGCAGTTTAGCGCTGGCTAGCGAGGACGAGCAGTACTTC.

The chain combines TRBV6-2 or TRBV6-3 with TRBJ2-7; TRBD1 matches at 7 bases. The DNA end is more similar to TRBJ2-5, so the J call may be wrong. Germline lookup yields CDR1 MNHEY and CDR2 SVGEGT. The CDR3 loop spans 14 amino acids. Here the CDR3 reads CASSYTGDRETQYF. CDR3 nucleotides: TGTGCCAGCAGTTACACAGGGGACCGGGAGACCCAGTACTTC.

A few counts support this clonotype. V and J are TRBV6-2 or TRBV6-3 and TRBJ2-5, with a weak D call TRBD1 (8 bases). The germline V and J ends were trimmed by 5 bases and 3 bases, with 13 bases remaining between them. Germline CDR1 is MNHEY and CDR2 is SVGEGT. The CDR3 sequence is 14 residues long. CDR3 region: CASSRTGREETQYF. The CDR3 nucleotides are TGTGCCAGCAGTCGGACAGGGAGGGAAGAGACCCAGTACTTC.

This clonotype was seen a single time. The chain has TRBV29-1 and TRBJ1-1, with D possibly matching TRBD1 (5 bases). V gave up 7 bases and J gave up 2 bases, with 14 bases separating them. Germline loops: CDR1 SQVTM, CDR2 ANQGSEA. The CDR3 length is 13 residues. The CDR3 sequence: CSASRDLNTEAFF. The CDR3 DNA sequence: TGCAGCGCTAGTCGGGACTTAAACACTGAAGCTTTCTTT.

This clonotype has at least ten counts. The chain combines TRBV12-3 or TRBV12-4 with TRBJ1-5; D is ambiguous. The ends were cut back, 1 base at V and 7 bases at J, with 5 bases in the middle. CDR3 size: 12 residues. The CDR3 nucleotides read TGTGCCAGCAGTTTAGGGGTGCAGCCCCAGCATTTT. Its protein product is CASSLGVQPQHF.